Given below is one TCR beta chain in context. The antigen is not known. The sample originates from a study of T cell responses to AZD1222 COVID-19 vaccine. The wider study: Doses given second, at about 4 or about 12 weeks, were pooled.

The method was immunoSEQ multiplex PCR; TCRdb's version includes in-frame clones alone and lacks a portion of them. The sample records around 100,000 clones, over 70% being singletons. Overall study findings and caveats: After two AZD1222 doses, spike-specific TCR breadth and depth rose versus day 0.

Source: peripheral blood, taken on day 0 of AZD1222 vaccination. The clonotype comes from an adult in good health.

CDR3 amino acids: CASSLKRDGELFF. CDR3 DNA: TGTGCCAGCAGCTTAAAGCGGGACGGGGAGCTGTTTTTT. V gene TRBV11-1 combines with J gene TRBJ2-2; 7 bases are shared with TRBD2. Per the germline V gene, CDR1 is SGHAT and CDR2 is FQDESV (reference sequence). The CDR3 length is 13 residues. The V segment lost 2 bases and the J segment 7 bases; nucleotides outside the gene matches: 1.